This T cell receptor (beta chain) originates from a study of blood T cells in healthy people across ages (dated by TCRdb to 2015 to 2017). About the study as a whole: In model experiments, template switching captured about one uniquely barcoded TCR beta cDNA molecule for every two T cells. To avoid experimental bias, donors of different ages were spread randomly across the sequencing lanes. Donors were grouped into four age groups: young (average roughly 17 years), middle-aged (around 39), aged (around 60) and long-lived (around 82). To track age-related changes in TCR beta repertoire diversity, the study relied on deep sequencing normalized with unique cDNA molecular identifiers. The study analyzed two additional independent replicas of 1 million unique cDNA reads from the same blood draw for two donors, one aged 18 to 29 and one aged 80 or older.

Systemically healthy Caucasian individuals from Russia, some 40 in total and aged roughly 6 to 95 years, were included as donors. Each donor gave 8 to 10 milliliters of peripheral blood, collected into EDTA-treated Vacutainer tubes. Ficoll-Paque density-gradient centrifugation was used to isolate PBMCs, with at least 6.5 million obtained per sample. Trizol reagent was used to extract total RNA from PBMCs, with at least 5 micrograms per sample. For every donor, flow cytometry on a PBMC aliquot measured the percentage of naive CD45RAhigh/CD27high T cells. The V end gives up 2 bases and the J end 7 bases, leaving 6 bases in the junction not matched to a gene. The germline V gene provides CDR1 SGHTA and CDR2 FQGNSA. Including the terminal cysteine and phenylalanine, the CDR3 comprises 15 residues. The CDR3 DNA has 45 bases and is translated from base 1. The library was obtained by 5' RACE. The listed sequencing device is Illumina HiSeq 2500. A second PCR of roughly 7 to 11 cycles was performed with a sample-barcoded 5' primer and a J-beta primer mix. A template-switch 5' adaptor carrying 12 random nucleotides introduced a unique molecular identifier onto each TCR beta cDNA molecule. At least 2.5 million CDR3-containing paired-end reads were obtained from each sample. First-strand cDNA was synthesized from all RNA with the Mint cDNA synthesis kit, primed by a TRBC-specific oligonucleotide. Following uracil-DNA glycosylase treatment, a first 18-cycle PCR with universal primers M1SS and BC2_uni_R was performed on all cDNA. Per the original workflow: Normalization of each sample was performed by random selection of 1 million high-quality reads, each carrying a distinct molecular identifier. Reads with shared molecular identifiers were discarded instead of being binned into consensus sequences. MiTCR, with a Q25 quality threshold and the strictest error-elimination algorithm, was used for CDR3 identification, clonotype clustering and error correction. A nonparametric unseen species model using Euler transformation provided a lower-bound estimate of total TCR beta diversity. TCRdb reprocessed the public reads (quality trimming at Q25 with fastp, clone calling with MiXCR) and kept in-frame beta chains. Each CDR3 protein appears once, grouped with its most common genes and DNA. V and J calls and clone size were set by TCRdb, not the authors. Here the sample has about 1.4 million distinct CDR3 sequences; approximately 63% occur a single time. Of the sample, 5% to 7% falls within the top ten clones.

Study-level results and caveats: Total diversity estimates from one million sequenced T cells were considered lower bounds and underestimates. Compared with the aged group, the long-lived group had more naive CD4+ T cells, fewer expanded clones and increased TCR diversity, suggesting age selection. Donor CMV infection status was unknown, potentially confounding age-related changes in expanded clonotypes. Bulk unsorted PBMC profiling prevented conclusive comparison of naive and antigen-experienced compartments. Observed TCR beta diversity per million T cells fell roughly linearly with age, and a significant reduction was already apparent by age roughly 40. The percentage of naive T cells measured by flow cytometry correlated strongly with observed TCR beta diversity.

Note on this clonotype: It has no known antigen specificity. The sample holds no much larger clone one base away, and base qualities are not on file.

Specimen: blood. Here the chain combines TRBV7-2 and TRBJ1-4; TRBD1 fits 8 bases in the junction. This sequence originates from a young man in good health. The CDR3 corresponds to CASSLSDRVFEKLFF. The base sequence is TGTGCCAGCAGCTTATCGGACAGGGTTTTTGAAAAACTGTTTTTT.